The text below deals with one T cell receptor beta chain. The antigen remains undetermined. These data come from a study of T cell repertoires in cytomegalovirus infection. Study summary: CMV infection and matching HLA type were both indicated by public TCR beta signatures.

The CDR3 length is 13 residues. Germline-derived CDR1 and CDR2 are LNHDA and SQIVND (reference sequence). The germline V and J ends were trimmed by 6 bases and 0 bases, with 8 bases remaining between them. TCRdb redid the calling of the reads with MiXCR, one entry per CDR3 protein. The sample has 830,000 or so distinct CDR3 sequences, over 25% seen once; the top ten hold over 10%. Study-wide points: The response measured ex vivo was dominated by TCR beta clonotypes (HLA-C-restricted and CMV-specific).

The chain employs TRBV19 and TRBJ1-1, with D uncertain. The sequences come from cultured CD8+ T cells from PBMCs, collected from culture after CMV antigen stimulation. The receptor was isolated from a human donor in good health (CMV status not recorded). Some clones in this sample may be carry-over from other donors' samples. CDR3 amino acids: CASRSSMNTEAFF. DNA of the CDR3: TGTGCCAGTAGAAGCAGTATGAACACTGAAGCTTTCTTT.